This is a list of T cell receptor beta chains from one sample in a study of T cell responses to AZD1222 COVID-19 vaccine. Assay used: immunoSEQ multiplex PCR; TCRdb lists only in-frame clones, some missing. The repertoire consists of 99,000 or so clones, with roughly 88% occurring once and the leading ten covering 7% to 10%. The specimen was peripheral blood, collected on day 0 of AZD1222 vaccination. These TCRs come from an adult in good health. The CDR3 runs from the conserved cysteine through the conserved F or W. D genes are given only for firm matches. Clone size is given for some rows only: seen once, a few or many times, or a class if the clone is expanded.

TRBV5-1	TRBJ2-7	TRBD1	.	TGCGCCAGCAGCTTGGTGACAGGGGGCTACGAGCAGTACTTC	CASSLVTGGYEQYF
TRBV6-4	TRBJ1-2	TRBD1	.	TGTGCCAGCAGTTTTGAGACAGGGGCCCACTATGGCTACACCTTC	CASSFETGAHYGYTF
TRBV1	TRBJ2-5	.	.	TGCACCAGCAGCCGTACGGACAGGCGATTAGGGGAGACCCAGTACTTC	CTSSRTDRRLGETQYF
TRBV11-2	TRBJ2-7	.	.	TGTGCCAGCAGCTTAAACTACGAGCAGTACTTC	CASSLNYEQYF
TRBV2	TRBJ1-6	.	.	TGTGCCAGCAATTCACCCCTCCACTTT	CASNSPLHF
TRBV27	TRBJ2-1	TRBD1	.	TGTGCCAGCAGGTTTTACGCCGCAATAACACAGGGGGCCAATGAGCAGTTCTTC	CASRFYAAITQGANEQFF
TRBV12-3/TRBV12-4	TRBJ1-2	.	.	TGTGCCAGCAGTTTAACGGGGGGCTATGGCTACACCTTC	CASSLTGGYGYTF
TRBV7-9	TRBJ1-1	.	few	TGTGCCAGCAGCGCCGGGTACAGGGAAGCTTTCTTT	CASSAGYREAFF
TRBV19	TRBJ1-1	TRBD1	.	TGTGCCAGTAGCCGACAGGGTAACACTGAAGCTTTCTTT	CASSRQGNTEAFF
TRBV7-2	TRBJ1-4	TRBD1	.	TGTGCCAGCAGCTTAGGGACAGGGGCGAATGAAAAACTGTTTTTT	CASSLGTGANEKLFF
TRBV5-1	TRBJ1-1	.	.	TGCGCCAGCAGCTTCCTCCCTCTTATGAACACTGAAGCTTTCTTT	CASSFLPLMNTEAFF
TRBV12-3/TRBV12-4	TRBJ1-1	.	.	TGTGCCAGCAGTCTGTCCCCTATTACTGAAGCTTTCTTT	CASSLSPITEAFF
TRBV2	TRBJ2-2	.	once	TGTGCCAGCAGTGAAGTGGAGAACGAGGAGCTGTTTTTT	CASSEVENEELFF
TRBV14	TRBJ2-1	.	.	TGTGCCAGCAGCCAGGGAGTCACCGGGGGCTCCCACAATGAGCAGTTCTTC	CASSQGVTGGSHNEQFF
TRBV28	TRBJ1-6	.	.	TGTGCCAGCAGTTTATCGGCGACAGGAGATTATAATTCACCCCTCCACTTT	CASSLSATGDYNSPLHF
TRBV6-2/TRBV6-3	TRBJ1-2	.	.	TGTGCCAGCAGTTATCAAGGGATCTATGGCTACACCTTC	CASSYQGIYGYTF
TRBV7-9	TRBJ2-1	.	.	TGTGCCAGCAGCCCCGGGACGCATGTCAATGAGCAGTTCTTC	CASSPGTHVNEQFF
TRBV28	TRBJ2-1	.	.	TGTGCCAGCTCAACAGCCTACAATGAGCAGTTCTTC	CASSTAYNEQFF
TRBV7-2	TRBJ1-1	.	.	TGTGCCAGCAGCTTACTCGGGACCACCACCCTAGAGGGAGCTTTCTTT	CASSLLGTTTLEGAFF
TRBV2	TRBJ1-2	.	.	TGTGCCAGCAGTGAACTCGTCAGGGACGCTCGCTATGGCTACACCTTC	CASSELVRDARYGYTF
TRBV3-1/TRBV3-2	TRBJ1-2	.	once	TGTGCCAGCAGTCGGGCAAGCGGCTACACCTTC	CASSRASGYTF
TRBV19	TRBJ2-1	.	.	TGTGCCAGTAAAGGTGGGGCTCCTTACAATGAGCAGTTCTTC	CASKGGAPYNEQFF
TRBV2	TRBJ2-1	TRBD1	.	TGTGCCAGCAGTCGTAAAGGGGGCGAGACCCGTGCTGATGAGCAGTTCTTC	CASSRKGGETRADEQFF
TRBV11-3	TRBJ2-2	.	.	TGTGCCAGCAGCCCGAAGGGGAGCACCGGGGAGCTGTTTTTT	CASSPKGSTGELFF
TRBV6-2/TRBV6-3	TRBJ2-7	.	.	TGTGCCAGCAGTCGTACAGCTACGAGTAAAGAGCAGTACTTC	CASSRTATSKEQYF
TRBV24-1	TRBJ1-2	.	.	TGTGCCACCAGTGTAGGGACGTACTATGGCTACACCTTC	CATSVGTYYGYTF
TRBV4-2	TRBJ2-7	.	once	TGTGCCAGCAGCCAAGGGACCGAGCAGTACTTC	CASSQGTEQYF
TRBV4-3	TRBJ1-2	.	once	TGCGCCAGCAGCCGGAGTCTTGGGGGCGCGCAGGGCTACACCTTC	CASSRSLGGAQGYTF
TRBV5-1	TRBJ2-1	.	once	TGCGCCAGCCTCTCGGGAGTAGGAAATGAGCAGTTCTTC	CASLSGVGNEQFF
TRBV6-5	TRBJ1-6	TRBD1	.	TGTGCCAGCAGTTTCGGACAGGGGAATTCACCCCTCCACTTT	CASSFGQGNSPLHF
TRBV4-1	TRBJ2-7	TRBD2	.	TGCGCCAGCAGATTACGAGGCGGGGGGGACTACGAGCAGTACTTC	CASRLRGGGDYEQYF
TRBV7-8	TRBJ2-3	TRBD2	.	TGTGCCAGCAGCCCCGGACTAGCGGGATGGGTATTT	CASSPGLAGWVF
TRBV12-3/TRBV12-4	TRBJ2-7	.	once	TGTGCCAGCAGTTTAGAGGGGGCCTACGAGCAGTACTTC	CASSLEGAYEQYF
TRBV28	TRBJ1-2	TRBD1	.	TGTGCCAGCAGTCTACTACCCTGGACAGGGAGCTATGGCTACACCTTC	CASSLLPWTGSYGYTF
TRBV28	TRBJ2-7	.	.	TGTGCCAGCAGTGTATACGGGACTGGTCCCTACGAGCAGTACTTC	CASSVYGTGPYEQYF
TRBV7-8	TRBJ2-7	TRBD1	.	TGTGCCAGCAGCTCCTTAGGACAGGGGGACTTGGGCGAGCAGTACTTC	CASSSLGQGDLGEQYF
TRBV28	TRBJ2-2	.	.	TGTGCCAGCAGACTGAACACCGGGGAGCTGTTTTTT	CASRLNTGELFF
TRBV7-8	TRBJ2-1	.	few	TGTGCCAGCAGCTTAATGCCCTTCTCCTACAATGAGCAGTTCTTC	CASSLMPFSYNEQFF
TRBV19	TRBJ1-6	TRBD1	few	TGTGCCAGTAGTGGACAGGGACACAATAATTCACCCCTCCACTTT	CASSGQGHNNSPLHF
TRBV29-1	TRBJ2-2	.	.	TGCAGCGTTGAAGATGCGGGGAGGCGTCGCACCGGGGAGCTGTTTTTT	CSVEDAGRRRTGELFF
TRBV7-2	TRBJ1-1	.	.	TGTGCCAGCAGCTTAGTTATGGCGAACACTGAAGCTTTCTTT	CASSLVMANTEAFF
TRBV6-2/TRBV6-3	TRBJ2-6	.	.	TGTGCCAGCAGTTACTCGAGAATGGCCAACGTCCTGACTTTC	CASSYSRMANVLTF
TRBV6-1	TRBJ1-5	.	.	TGTGCCAGCAGTGAATCCTACGGGGGGCCCCAGCATTTT	CASSESYGGPQHF
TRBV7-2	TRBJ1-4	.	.	TGTGCCAGCAGCTTAGGGGCTCGATGGGAAAAACTGTTTTTT	CASSLGARWEKLFF
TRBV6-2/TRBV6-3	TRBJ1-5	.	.	TGTGCCAGCAGTTACGGGCAACAGGGTCGTCAGCCCCAGCATTTT	CASSYGQQGRQPQHF
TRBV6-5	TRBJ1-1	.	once	TGTGCCAGCAGTTCCCCTTTATTGGACAACACTGAAGCTTTCTTT	CASSSPLLDNTEAFF
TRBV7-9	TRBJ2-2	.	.	TGTGCCAGCAGACCCCCACGCGGGGAGGGGGTCACCGGGGAGCTGTTTTTT	CASRPPRGEGVTGELFF
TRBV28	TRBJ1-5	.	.	TGTGCCAGCAGCCAAACATGGCCCCAGCATTTT	CASSQTWPQHF